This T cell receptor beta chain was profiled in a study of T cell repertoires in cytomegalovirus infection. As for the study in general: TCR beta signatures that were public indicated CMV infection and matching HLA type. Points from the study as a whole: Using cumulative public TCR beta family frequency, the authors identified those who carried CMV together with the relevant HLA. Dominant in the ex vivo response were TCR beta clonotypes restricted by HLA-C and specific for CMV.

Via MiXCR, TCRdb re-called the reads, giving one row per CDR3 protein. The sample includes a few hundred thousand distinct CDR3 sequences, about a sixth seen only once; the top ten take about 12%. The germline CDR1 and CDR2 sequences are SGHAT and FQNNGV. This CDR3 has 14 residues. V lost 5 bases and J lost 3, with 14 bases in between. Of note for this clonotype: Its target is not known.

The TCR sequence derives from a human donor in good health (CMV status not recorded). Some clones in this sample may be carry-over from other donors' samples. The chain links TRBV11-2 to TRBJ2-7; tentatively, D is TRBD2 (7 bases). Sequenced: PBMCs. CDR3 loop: CASSPGGRNYEQYF. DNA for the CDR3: TGTGCCAGCAGCCCGGGGGGCAGAAACTACGAGCAGTACTTC.